Below are 30 T cell receptor beta chains sequenced from a single sample in a study of regulatory T cells in long-lasting Graves disease. This sample's time point: persistent/refractory GD, antithyroid drugs over 5 years with positive TRAb. The TCR library was made from RNA extracted from PBMCs. To make TCR beta libraries, researchers used iRepertoire HTBI primers and Arm-PCR of CDR3 regions. TCRdb ran MiXCR on the multiplex PCR reads and lists one entry per CDR3 protein. This repertoire shows about 460,000 distinct CDR3 sequences, roughly 22% found once; its top ten account for around 13%. This sample comprised peripheral blood mononuclear cells (PBMCs), obtained when the disease was refractory, from a patient treated with antithyroid drugs. These receptors all stem from a female donor with Graves disease.

This clonotype was detected many times. This CDR3 is CATSPGTNYGYTF. CDR3 DNA sequence: TGTGCCACCAGCCCCGGGACAAACTATGGCTACACCTTC. The J gene is TRBJ1-2, the V gene TRBV15, with D possibly matching TRBD1 (6 bases). CDR1 LNHNV and CDR2 YYDKDF come from the germline V gene (reference sequence). This CDR3 has 13 amino acids. Trimming left V 5 bases short and J 2 bases short, with 9 bases between.

The chain links TRBV7-2 to TRBJ2-7, with D uncertain. Trimming stripped 1 base from V and 0 bases from J, with 7 bases between. Germline CDR1 reads SGHTA; CDR2 reads FQGNSA. CDR3 size: 14 residues. CDR3 sequence: CASSLVDDSYEQYF. The CDR3 bases are TGTGCCAGCAGCTTAGTGGACGACTCCTACGAGCAGTACTTC.

The chain couples TRBV5-1 to TRBJ1-4; D might be TRBD1 (5 bases). CDR3 length equals 13 residues. The V end lost 10 bases, the J end lost 4 bases, and 14 bases lay between the germline ends. Germline V CDR1 and CDR2: SGHRS, YFSETQ. This chain's CDR3 is CACRDGLNEKLFF. As DNA, the CDR3 is TGCGCCTGCCGGGACGGACTTAATGAAAAACTGTTTTTT.

The CDR3 region is CSVAPGLESYEQYF. CDR3 coding DNA: TGCAGCGTTGCCCCGGGACTAGAATCCTACGAGCAGTACTTC. J is TRBJ2-7 and V is TRBV29-1, with 8 bases fitting TRBD2. After removal of 4 bases from V and 1 base from J, the junction contained 6 bases not matched to a gene. The CDR3 covers 14 residues. CDR1 is SQVTM, CDR2 ANQGSEA, per germline.

This clonotype occurred once. The V gene is TRBV11-2, the J gene TRBJ2-1; the D is unclear. Trimming left V 0 bases short and J 8 bases short, with 11 bases between. The germline V gene encodes CDR1 SGHAT and CDR2 FQNNGV. This CDR3 contains 14 residues. The CDR3 is CASSLDPGQDEQFF. In nucleotides, the CDR3 is TGTGCCAGCAGCTTAGATCCGGGTCAGGATGAGCAGTTCTTC. Filled out from reference TRBV11-2 and TRBJ2-1, the complete variable domain reads EAGVAQSPRYKIIEKRQSVAFWCNPISGHATLYWYQQILGQGPKLLIQFQNNGVVDDSQLPKDRFSAERLKGVDSTLKIQPAKLEDSAVYLCASSLDPGQDEQFFGPGTRLTVL.

The chain links TRBV5-1 to TRBJ2-1, with D perhaps TRBD1 (6 bases). The V end was cut by 4 bases, the J end by 4 bases, with 15 bases between. Germline-derived CDR1 and CDR2 are SGHRS and YFSETQ. The CDR3 is 15 amino acids. CDR3: CASSVTGTIYNEQFF. For the CDR3, the DNA is TGCGCCAGCAGCGTCACCGGGACAATTTACAATGAGCAGTTCTTC.

The chain links TRBV4-1 to TRBJ1-2; D unresolved. V gave up 0 bases and J gave up 1 base, with 9 bases separating them. CDR1 is MGHRA, CDR2 YSYEKL, per germline. The CDR3 loop spans 15 amino acids. CDR3 amino acids: CASSQEGAYNYGYTF. The CDR3 coding sequence is TGCGCCAGCAGCCAAGAAGGCGCTTATAACTATGGCTACACCTTC.

The chain uses TRBV28 and TRBJ1-5, with D uncertain. Germline V gene lookup returns CDR1 MDHEN and CDR2 SYDVKM. V lost 3 bases, J lost 11 bases, and 17 bases lay in between. This CDR3 comprises 14 residues. CDR3 sequence: CASSFGQALGTQHF. The CDR3 nucleotides read TGTGCCAGCAGTTTCGGGCAGGCCCTGGGTACCCAGCATTTT.

The chain employs TRBV3-1 and TRBJ1-4, with D unclear. The CDR3 spans 14 residues. V gave up 0 bases and J gave up 4 bases, with 6 bases separating them. The germline V gene encodes CDR1 LGHDT and CDR2 YNNKEL (reference sequence). The CDR3 DNA follows: TGTGCCAGCAGCCAAGAAGGTGGTAATGAAAAACTGTTTTTT. It codes for CASSQEGGNEKLFF.

About this clonotype: A much larger clone differs from this one at a single base, so this may be a read error. The V and J genes are TRBV6-1 and TRBJ2-7; 7 bases agree with TRBD1. This CDR3 is built from 15 residues. Germline V gene data show CDR1 as MNHNS and CDR2 as SASEGT. After removal of 6 bases from V and 0 bases from J, the junction contained 8 bases not matched to a gene. In DNA, the CDR3 is TGTGCCAGCAGCCCCGGGACAGTGAGCTCCTACGAGCAGTACTTC. Translation gives CASSPGTVSSYEQYF.

In regard to this clonotype: Since a much larger clone is just one base distant, this may be a read error. This chain connects TRBV11-2 to TRBJ2-2; no firm D call. Trimming cost V 10 bases and J 6 bases, with 21 bases left between them. The CDR3 is made up of 15 amino acids. Germline assignment: CDR1 SGHAT and CDR2 FQNNGV. This CDR3 reads CATARLREAAGELFF. The CDR3 DNA follows: TGTGCCACCGCTCGCTTAAGAGAGGCCGCCGGGGAGCTGTTTTTT.

This clonotype was counted between two and nine times. The chain is built from TRBV6-5 and TRBJ2-5, with D unresolved. The CDR3 is 15 residues long. The germline V and J ends were trimmed by 0 bases and 1 base, with 9 bases remaining between them. The germline CDR1 and CDR2 sequences are MNHEY and SVGAGI. The CDR3 protein is CASSYSGILQETQYF. The CDR3 coding sequence is TGTGCCAGCAGTTACTCGGGCATCCTCCAAGAGACCCAGTACTTC.

This clonotype was recorded many times. The gene calls are TRBV28 and TRBJ2-5; TRBD1 matches at 10 bases. With V trimmed by 6 bases and J by 3 bases, 7 bases remained unmatched. The CDR3 is made up of 15 amino acids. CDR1 and CDR2 (germline): MDHEN, SYDVKM. The DNA of the CDR3 is TGTGCCAGCAGGATCTTCGGGACAGGGGAAGAGACCCAGTACTTC. Its translation: CASRIFGTGEETQYF. The variable domain in full, completed from reference TRBV28 and TRBJ2-5, reads DVKVTQSSRYLVKRTGEKVFLECVQDMDHENMFWYRQDPGLGLRLIYFSYDVKMKEKGDIPEGYSVSREKKERFSLILESASTNQTSMYLCASRIFGTGEETQYFGPGTRLLVL.

This clonotype came up many times. This chain connects TRBV7-2 to TRBJ1-1; 7 nucleotides align to TRBD1. Trimming at V came to 7 bases and at J to 6 bases, leaving 11 bases not matched to a gene. Germline CDR1 is SGHTA and CDR2 is FQGNSA. This CDR3 spans 14 amino acids. CDR3 amino acids: CASTTGGRGAEAFF. DNA of the CDR3: TGTGCCAGCACCACTGGCGGCAGGGGGGCTGAAGCTTTCTTT.

Only a few counts were recorded for this clonotype. A read error is possible here, since a much larger clone lies one base away. The chain recombines TRBV6-2 or TRBV6-3 with TRBJ1-1, with TRBD1 as a possible D gene (6 bases). The CDR3 has 15 residues. V was pared by 0 bases and J by 0 bases, with 8 bases between. CDR1 and CDR2 from the germline V gene are MNHEY and SVGEGT. In DNA, the CDR3 is TGTGCCAGCAGTTACTCGGGACAAGTGAACACTGAAGCTTTCTTT. Residues: CASSYSGQVNTEAFF.

The genes are TRBV19 and TRBJ2-7, with 14 bases fitting TRBD2. The CDR3 is 15 residues long. Trimming took 4 bases from V and 6 from J; bases not matched to a gene: 5. CDR1 and CDR2 from the germline V gene are LNHDA and SQIVND (reference sequence). CDR3 residues: CASSTEGLAGVEQYF. The CDR3 nucleotides are TGTGCCAGTAGTACCGAGGGACTAGCGGGAGTCGAGCAGTACTTC.

This clonotype was counted ten times or more. The chain recombines TRBV5-1 with TRBJ1-1; 7 bases align to TRBD1. The CDR3 has 14 amino acids. Germline-derived CDR1 and CDR2 are SGHRS and YFSETQ. Trimming at V came to 5 bases and at J to 2 bases, leaving 6 bases not matched to a gene. CDR3 in amino acids: CASRRTGDNTEAFF. CDR3 sequence (DNA): TGCGCCAGCAGAAGGACAGGCGATAACACTGAAGCTTTCTTT.

In this sample, this clonotype turned up many times. The V and J genes are TRBV28 and TRBJ2-7; 13 nucleotides match TRBD2. Germline lookup yields CDR1 MDHEN and CDR2 SYDVKM. Trimming at V came to 2 bases and at J to 6 bases, leaving 4 bases not matched to a gene. The CDR3 covers 15 residues. The CDR3 DNA reads TGTGCCAGCAGTTTAAGGGGACTAGCGGGGTTCGAGCAGTACTTC. Translating gives CASSLRGLAGFEQYF.

Only a few counts were recorded for this clonotype. CDR3 protein: CASSSYRPFRGEFEKLFF. CDR3 sequence (DNA): TGTGCCAGCAGCTCCTACCGGCCATTCAGGGGGGAATTTGAAAAACTGTTTTTT. J is TRBJ1-4 and V is TRBV7-2, with 7 bases aligning to TRBD1. The CDR3 is made up of 18 amino acids. Looked up from germline, CDR1 is SGHTA and CDR2 is FQGNSA. With V trimmed by 4 bases and J by 7 bases, 18 bases remained unmatched.

This clonotype was detected many times. The rearrangement links TRBV27 to TRBJ2-2; D is unclear. In germline, CDR1 is MNHEY, CDR2 SMNVEV (reference sequence). The V end lost 3 bases, the J end lost 6 bases, and 11 bases lay between the germline ends. This CDR3 has 14 residues. The CDR3 is CASSFRRLPGELFF. The CDR3 DNA sequence: TGTGCCAGCAGTTTTAGACGCCTCCCCGGGGAGCTGTTTTTT.

This clonotype has only one observation. This may be a read error, as it is one base from a much larger clone. The CDR3 ends on some other residue instead of the conserved phenylalanine or tryptophan, so this is likely a read error. The J gene is TRBJ1-2, the V gene TRBV13; weak D call: TRBD1 (5 bases). Germline CDR1 reads PRHDT; CDR2 reads FYEKMQ (reference sequence). This CDR3 is built from 14 residues. The germline V and J ends were trimmed by 4 bases and 4 bases, with 13 bases remaining between them. CDR3 in amino acids: CASSSQGSGYGYTL. In DNA, the CDR3 is TGTGCCAGCAGCTCCCAGGGCAGCGGCTATGGCTACACCTTA.

This clonotype was observed many times. CDR3 residues: CATTPAAGAAYEQYF. In nucleotides, the CDR3 is TGTGCCACGACCCCTGCAGCAGGGGCCGCCTACGAGCAGTACTTC. The chain employs TRBV28 and TRBJ2-7; TRBD1 is a possible D gene (6 bases). The CDR3 extends over 15 amino acids. Germline V CDR1 and CDR2: MDHEN, SYDVKM. The germline V and J ends were trimmed by 10 bases and 2 bases, with 21 bases remaining between them.

This clonotype was picked up many times. The chain recombines TRBV10-3 with TRBJ1-1, with D unclear. The CDR3 consists of 14 residues. The germline V gene encodes CDR1 ENHRY and CDR2 SYGVKD. Trimming removed 7 bases from V and 0 bases from J, with 12 bases in between. The chain's CDR3 is CAIKSGALNTEAFF. CDR3 coding DNA: TGTGCCATCAAGTCGGGCGCACTGAACACTGAAGCTTTCTTT.

This clonotype was observed a few times. This chain joins TRBV6-5 and TRBJ2-3; 7 bases fit TRBD2. V lost 0 bases and J lost 0; bases outside the gene matches: 6. The length of the CDR3 is 17 residues. Germline V gene lookup returns CDR1 MNHEY and CDR2 SVGAGI. The CDR3 reads CASSYSMLAESTDTQYF. The DNA for the CDR3 is TGTGCCAGCAGTTACTCGATGCTAGCGGAAAGCACAGATACGCAGTATTTT.

This clonotype was found many times. The chain has TRBV20-1 and TRBJ2-5; D remains unclear. The germline V gene has CDR1 DFQATT and CDR2 SNEGSKA (reference sequence). This CDR3 region has 13 residues. Trimming left V 6 bases short and J 5 bases short, with 16 bases between. For the CDR3, the DNA is TGCAGTGCACCTTGGGTATCCTCGGAGACCCAGTACTTC. It yields the protein CSAPWVSSETQYF.

Many counts were recorded for this clonotype. The rearrangement uses TRBV27 and TRBJ1-1, with 7 bases aligning to TRBD1. V shed 2 bases and J 5 bases; nucleotides not matched to a gene: 5. Germline values: CDR1 MNHEY, CDR2 SMNVEV (reference sequence). This CDR3 comprises 14 residues. CDR3 sequence (DNA): TGTGCCAGCAGTTTAAAGCAGGGGGTGACTGAAGCTTTCTTT. The encoded protein is CASSLKQGVTEAFF.

This clonotype was seen a few times. The chain couples TRBV5-1 to TRBJ2-7; the D is unclear. CDR1 SGHRS and CDR2 YFSETQ come from the germline V gene. The CDR3 extends over 14 amino acids. The V and J ends lost 0 bases and 1 base respectively, with 8 bases between them. CDR3 DNA: TGCGCCAGCAGCTTGGCTGGCAGGTCCTACGAGCAGTACTTC. Translating gives CASSLAGRSYEQYF.

Notes on this clonotype: One base away lies a much larger clone, so this may be a sequencing read error. CDR3 in amino acids: CASSREGRVQETQYF. As DNA, the CDR3 is TGCGCCAGCAGCCGAGAGGGACGGGTGCAAGAGACCCAGTACTTC. This chain connects TRBV4-3 to TRBJ2-5, with D possibly called TRBD1 or TRBD2 (5 bases each). Germline V lookup: CDR1 LGHNA, CDR2 YSLEER. The CDR3 length is 15 residues. V dropped 4 bases and J dropped 2 bases, with 14 bases sitting between them.

The V call is TRBV7-9, the J call TRBJ1-3; D unclear. Germline V CDR1 and CDR2: SEHNR, FQNEAQ (reference sequence). This CDR3 contains 16 residues. Trimming removed 4 bases from V and 2 bases from J, with 15 bases in between. CDR3 sequence reads: CASSSNRRSPGNTIYF. The CDR3 nucleotides read TGTGCCAGCAGCTCCAACCGGAGATCTCCTGGAAACACCATATATTTT.

This clonotype was counted ten times or more. V is TRBV27 and J is TRBJ1-4; D is ambiguous. The V gene lost 6 bases and the J gene lost 8 bases, with 13 bases spanning the gap. The germline V gene has CDR1 MNHEY and CDR2 SMNVEV (reference sequence). The CDR3 covers 13 residues. The CDR3 loop reads CASSARVGEKLFF. The CDR3 DNA sequence: TGTGCCAGCAGCGCACGGGTTGGGGAAAAACTGTTTTTT.